A selection of T cell receptor beta chains follows, all from one sample in a study of cytomegalovirus exposure and HLA in healthy donors. Produced via immunoSEQ multiplex PCR; TCRdb's table is partial and in-frame only. The sample has roughly 110,000 clones; about 87% are singletons. The sequencing sample was made of PBMCs. Source of these receptors: a woman aged 18-30 years in good health and CMV-seropositive. The CDR3 runs from the conserved cysteine through the conserved F or W. Fields, in order: CDR3 protein, CDR3 DNA, CDR3 length, J gene, clone size, D gene, V gene. D genes are given only for firm matches. Rows may omit the clone size; those that give it use once, few, many or a size class.

CDR3aa: CASSQRDRGLFSPLHF; CDR3nt: TGCGCCAGCAGCCAGAGAGACAGGGGGCTCTTTTCACCCCTCCACTTT; len: 16; j_gene: TRBJ1-6; abundance: once; d_gene: TRBD1; v_gene: TRBV4-3
CDR3aa: CASSQDQGSSYNSPLHF; CDR3nt: TGCGCCAGCAGCCAAGATCAGGGGAGCTCCTATAATTCACCCCTCCACTTT; len: 17; j_gene: TRBJ1-6; abundance: NA; d_gene: NA; v_gene: TRBV4-1
CDR3aa: CASSLLKIEGYTF; CDR3nt: TGTGCCAGCAGCTTACTCAAAATTGAGGGCTACACCTTC; len: 13; j_gene: TRBJ1-2; abundance: NA; d_gene: NA; v_gene: TRBV11-2
CDR3aa: CASRQGQSRNTIYF; CDR3nt: TGTGCCAGCAGACAGGGACAATCCAGAAACACCATATATTTT; len: 14; j_gene: TRBJ1-3; abundance: NA; d_gene: NA; v_gene: TRBV28
CDR3aa: CSVEASKQETQYF; CDR3nt: TGCAGCGTTGAAGCTTCTAAGCAAGAGACCCAGTACTTC; len: 13; j_gene: TRBJ2-5; abundance: NA; d_gene: NA; v_gene: TRBV29-1
CDR3aa: CASSEDLTGGQGGYTF; CDR3nt: TGTGCCAGCAGTGAAGATCTAACAGGGGGACAAGGTGGCTACACCTTC; len: 16; j_gene: TRBJ1-2; abundance: NA; d_gene: TRBD1; v_gene: TRBV25-1
CDR3aa: CASSPNTDTQYF; CDR3nt: TGTGCCAGCAGCCCCAATACAGATACGCAGTATTTT; len: 12; j_gene: TRBJ2-3; abundance: once; d_gene: NA; v_gene: TRBV7-2
CDR3aa: CASISGMNTEAFF; CDR3nt: TGTGCCAGCATAAGCGGCATGAACACTGAAGCTTTCTTT; len: 13; j_gene: TRBJ1-1; abundance: NA; d_gene: NA; v_gene: TRBV28
CDR3aa: CASSLVLQNNEQFF; CDR3nt: TGCGCCAGCAGCTTGGTACTTCAAAACAATGAGCAGTTCTTC; len: 14; j_gene: TRBJ2-1; abundance: NA; d_gene: NA; v_gene: TRBV5-1
CDR3aa: CASSLSLAGNTGELFF; CDR3nt: TGTGCCAGCAGCTTGTCACTAGCGGGGAACACCGGGGAGCTGTTTTTT; len: 16; j_gene: TRBJ2-2; abundance: NA; d_gene: TRBD2; v_gene: TRBV5-4
CDR3aa: CASSSQGAYGANVLTF; CDR3nt: TGTGCCAGCAGCTCACAGGGGGCGTACGGGGCCAACGTCCTGACTTTC; len: 16; j_gene: TRBJ2-6; abundance: NA; d_gene: TRBD1; v_gene: TRBV7-6
CDR3aa: CASSLSLPTVSYEQYF; CDR3nt: TGTGCCAGCAGTTTATCCCTCCCGACAGTCTCCTACGAGCAGTACTTC; len: 16; j_gene: TRBJ2-7; abundance: NA; d_gene: NA; v_gene: TRBV28
CDR3aa: CASSQEFSGANVLTF; CDR3nt: TGTGCCAGCAGCCAGGAGTTCTCTGGGGCCAACGTCCTGACTTTC; len: 15; j_gene: TRBJ2-6; abundance: NA; d_gene: NA; v_gene: TRBV4-2
CDR3aa: CASSSATGMYGYTF; CDR3nt: TGTGCCAGCAGTTCCGCGACAGGGATGTATGGCTACACCTTC; len: 14; j_gene: TRBJ1-2; abundance: NA; d_gene: TRBD1; v_gene: TRBV6-5
CDR3aa: CASSAMGQINQPQHF; CDR3nt: TGTGCCAGCAGTGCTATGGGACAGATAAATCAGCCCCAGCATTTT; len: 15; j_gene: TRBJ1-5; abundance: NA; d_gene: TRBD1; v_gene: TRBV6-1
CDR3aa: CASSETREVGETQYF; CDR3nt: TGCGCCAGCAGTGAAACCCGAGAGGTGGGAGAGACCCAGTACTTC; len: 15; j_gene: TRBJ2-5; abundance: NA; d_gene: NA; v_gene: TRBV10-1
CDR3aa: CASRHSGDPGGNTEAFF; CDR3nt: TGCGCCAGCAGACACTCAGGGGATCCTGGAGGGAACACTGAAGCTTTCTTT; len: 17; j_gene: TRBJ1-1; abundance: NA; d_gene: NA; v_gene: TRBV4-1
CDR3aa: CASMITGGVWEAFF; CDR3nt: TGTGCCAGCATGATTACAGGGGGGGTTTGGGAAGCTTTCTTT; len: 14; j_gene: TRBJ1-1; abundance: few; d_gene: TRBD1; v_gene: TRBV28
CDR3aa: CASSSERGGGNEQFF; CDR3nt: TGTGCCAGCAGCTCCGAGCGGGGGGGCGGAAATGAGCAGTTCTTC; len: 15; j_gene: TRBJ2-1; abundance: NA; d_gene: TRBD2; v_gene: TRBV11-3
CDR3aa: CASSYSPYTGGYTF; CDR3nt: TGTGCCAGCAGTTACTCCCCCTACACGGGGGGCTACACCTTC; len: 14; j_gene: TRBJ1-2; abundance: NA; d_gene: NA; v_gene: TRBV6-5
CDR3aa: CASSLVGSTDTQYF; CDR3nt: TGTGCCAGCAGCTTAGTTGGCAGCACAGATACGCAGTATTTT; len: 14; j_gene: TRBJ2-3; abundance: NA; d_gene: NA; v_gene: TRBV11-3
CDR3aa: CASSESVRHYEQYF; CDR3nt: TGTGCCAGCAGTGAATCGGTTCGTCACTACGAGCAGTACTTC; len: 14; j_gene: TRBJ2-7; abundance: NA; d_gene: NA; v_gene: TRBV25-1